This T cell receptor beta chain was sequenced in a study of T cell responses to AZD1222 COVID-19 vaccine. Study context: The analysis combined second doses at about 4 or about 12 weeks.

Notes on the study in general: Among AZD1222 vaccinees, only 5 to 7 were seropositive at baseline. Clonal diversity was possibly underestimated, and white British individuals and females predominated among donors. Two AZD1222 doses significantly raised spike-specific TCR breadth and depth over controls.

The CDR3 is 15 amino acids. Germline V lookup: CDR1 MNHEY, CDR2 SMNVEV (reference sequence). Trimming left V 5 bases short and J 2 bases short, with 16 bases between. On this clone itself: Antigen unknown.

The repertoire was sequenced with immunoSEQ multiplex PCR; TCRdb's copy has only in-frame clones and lacks some. The data show 160,000 or so clones, less than 90% seen once. This TCR derives from an adult in good health. The chain carries TRBV27 and TRBJ2-7, with a weak D call TRBD1 (8 bases). The specimen comprised peripheral blood, sampled on day 0 of AZD1222 vaccination. Here the CDR3 DNA reads TGTGCCAGCAGTCCAAGACAGGGGACTACCTACGAGCAGTACTTC. Its translation: CASSPRQGTTYEQYF.